The 28 T cell receptor beta chains reported below all come from one sample, sequenced in a study of T cells in Graves' hyperthyroidism and ophthalmopathy. Authors of the study amplified TCR beta CDR3 regions from RNA transcripts. When the TCR CDR3 underwent first-round RT-PCR, the HTBI primer set was used. In TCRdb, the multiplex PCR reads were re-called with MiXCR into one record per CDR3 protein. Of 700,000 to 850,000 distinct CDR3 sequences listed, approximately 36% are singletons. Sequencing was carried out using blood. The receptor source for this set is a woman in her thirties or forties with Graves' hyperthyroidism.

As concerns this clonotype: This could be a read error, since a much larger clone is one nucleotide away. The chain joins TRBV20-1 to TRBJ1-5, with D tentatively TRBD1 (6 bases). This CDR3 is built from 15 residues. Trimming cost V 3 bases and J 6 bases, with 18 bases left between them. CDR1 DFQATT and CDR2 SNEGSKA come from the germline V gene (reference sequence). The CDR3 is CSARAGGIGSQPQHF. CDR3 sequence (DNA): TGCAGTGCTAGGGCGGGGGGCATAGGTAGTCAGCCCCAGCATTTT.

The chain's CDR3 is CASSLGRLIGPYEQYF. CDR3 DNA sequence: TGTGCCAGCAGCTTAGGAAGGCTGATCGGGCCCTACGAGCAGTACTTC. The J gene is TRBJ2-7, the V gene TRBV11-2; no clear D. The CDR3 spans 16 residues. The V end was cut by 1 base, the J end by 2 bases, with 15 bases between. Germline-derived CDR1 and CDR2 are SGHAT and FQNNGV. Full variable domain (remainder filled in from reference TRBV11-2 and TRBJ2-7): EAGVAQSPRYKIIEKRQSVAFWCNPISGHATLYWYQQILGQGPKLLIQFQNNGVVDDSQLPKDRFSAERLKGVDSTLKIQPAKLEDSAVYLCASSLGRLIGPYEQYFGPGTRLTVT.

This clonotype was counted only a few times. The chain is built from TRBV12-3 or TRBV12-4 and TRBJ2-5, with D tentatively TRBD1 (7 bases). The CDR3 covers 14 residues. Trimming cost V 6 bases and J 1 base, with 12 bases left between them. As DNA, the CDR3 is TGTGCCAGCAGGCGGGGACAGCTCCAAGAGACCCAGTACTTC. Translating it yields CASRRGQLQETQYF.

This clonotype was found many times. The chain has TRBV9 and TRBJ2-7; D call uncertain. The V gene's germline CDR1 is SGDLS and CDR2 YYNGEE. With 0 bases removed from V and 3 bases from J, the gap between germline ends came to 13 bases. The CDR3 loop spans 15 amino acids. The CDR3 DNA reads as TGTGCCAGCAGCGTAGGGTCGGATGCATACTACGAGCAGTACTTC. Protein product: CASSVGSDAYYEQYF.

In this sample, this clonotype turned up many times. The chain recombines TRBV13 with TRBJ2-7, with D hard to call. V shed 3 bases and J shed 7 bases, with 13 bases lying between them. The CDR3 sequence is 13 residues long. CDR1 PRHDT and CDR2 FYEKMQ come from the germline V gene (reference sequence). Written as DNA, the CDR3 is TGTGCCAGCAGCTTGCACTGGCCGTGGGAGCAGTACTTC. It translates to CASSLHWPWEQYF.

The V gene is TRBV11-1, the J gene TRBJ2-7, with D maybe TRBD1 (5 bases). Germline V gene data show CDR1 as SGHAT and CDR2 as FQDESV (reference sequence). V lost 5 bases and J 2 bases, leaving 16 bases between the germline ends. The CDR3 has 15 residues. The CDR3 sequence is CASSLIGRAAYEQYF. The CDR3 coding sequence is TGTGCCAGCAGCCTCATTGGCAGGGCCGCCTACGAGCAGTACTTC.

Of note for this clonotype: Being one base from a much bigger clone, this may be a read error. This CDR3 reads CANSDRASYEQYF. In nucleotides, the CDR3 is TGTGCCAACAGCGACAGGGCCTCCTACGAGCAGTACTTC. V gene TRBV10-2 combines with J gene TRBJ2-7; 7 bases agree with TRBD1. This CDR3 has 13 amino acids. Germline V gene data show CDR1 as WSHSY and CDR2 as SAAADI.

The CDR3 protein is CASSGGAGYTF. CDR3 nucleotides: TGTGCCAGCAGTGGGGGGGCCGGCTACACCTTC. The chain couples TRBV25-1 to TRBJ1-2, with a possible D match to TRBD1 (6 bases). Germline V lookup: CDR1 MGHDK, CDR2 SYGVNS. This CDR3 has 11 amino acids. V lost 4 bases and J lost 8, with 8 bases in between.

The chain uses TRBV6-5 and TRBJ2-5; D remains ambiguous. V lost 5 bases and J 5 bases, leaving 12 bases between the germline ends. CDR1 and CDR2 (germline): MNHEY, SVGAGI. The CDR3 covers 13 residues. The CDR3 is CASSRYPVETQYF. The CDR3 DNA reads TGTGCCAGCAGTCGCTACCCCGTGGAGACCCAGTACTTC.

This clonotype occurred a few times. The rearrangement uses TRBV29-1 and TRBJ2-5; D might be TRBD1 (6 bases). The V gene's germline CDR1 is SQVTM and CDR2 ANQGSEA. The V end lost 0 bases, the J end lost 4 bases, and 15 bases lay between the germline ends. The CDR3 loop spans 15 amino acids. CDR3 sequence: CSVEDFQGLGETQYF. The DNA of the CDR3 is TGCAGCGTTGAAGATTTTCAGGGGTTGGGAGAGACCCAGTACTTC.

This clonotype was recorded many times. This chain connects TRBV12-3 or TRBV12-4 to TRBJ2-2; possible D gene TRBD1, 6 bases. The CDR3 totals 14 residues. Trimming took 3 bases from V and 4 from J, leaving 9 bases between them. The DNA of the CDR3 is TGTGCCAGCAGTTTCGACAGGCCCACCGGGGAGCTGTTTTTT. Protein product: CASSFDRPTGELFF.

This chain joins TRBV2 and TRBJ1-3; TRBD1 matches 9 bases. This CDR3 comprises 16 residues. Germline V gene lookup returns CDR1 SNHLY and CDR2 FYNNEI. The junction had 6 bases not matched to a gene; V was cut back by 6 bases and J by 0 bases. CDR3 sequence (DNA): TGTGCCAGCAGCTTGGACAGGGGTGTCTCTGGAAACACCATATATTTT. Translating gives CASSLDRGVSGNTIYF.

The V gene is TRBV7-2, the J gene TRBJ2-2; D is unclear. Trimming removed 2 bases at V and 4 bases at J, with 8 bases between. Germline V CDR1 and CDR2: SGHTA, FQGNSA. This CDR3 comprises 14 residues. CDR3 region: CASSLIVVTGELFF. CDR3 DNA: TGTGCCAGCAGCTTAATCGTTGTCACCGGGGAGCTGTTTTTT.

This chain links TRBV28 with TRBJ1-2; a possible D gene is TRBD1 (5 bases). Trimming pared 6 bases from V and 8 bases from J, leaving 16 bases between. Germline-derived CDR1 and CDR2 are MDHEN and SYDVKM. The CDR3 consists of 13 residues. The CDR3 region has the DNA TGTGCCAGCAGAACAGTGGGGGGACGAGGCTACACCTTC. Its protein product is CASRTVGGRGYTF.

The rearrangement joins TRBV25-1 to TRBJ2-3; D perhaps matches TRBD2 (7 bases). The germline V gene has CDR1 MGHDK and CDR2 SYGVNS. This CDR3 region has 16 residues. The V end was cut by 8 bases, the J end by 6 bases, with 24 bases between. The CDR3 nucleotides read TGTGCCAGCTCTGGGGGGGGGGCGCGTTGGGAGGATACGCAGTATTTT. Translation: CASSGGGARWEDTQYF.

The chain recombines TRBV14 with TRBJ1-1, with 7 bases fitting TRBD1. Per the germline V gene, CDR1 is SGHDN and CDR2 is FVKESK. The CDR3 extends over 13 amino acids. J was trimmed by 10 bases and V by 0 bases; bases with no gene match: 5. In DNA, the CDR3 is TGTGCCAGCAGCCAAGATCATAGGGGGCGAGCTTTCTTT. It translates to CASSQDHRGRAFF.

J is TRBJ2-3 and V is TRBV24-1; 7 bases map to TRBD2. The CDR3 is 14 amino acids. Germline V lookup: CDR1 KGHDR, CDR2 SFDVKD. V trimming: 4 bases; J trimming: 5 bases; junction bases outside the gene matches: 5. The CDR3 nucleotides are TGTGCCACCAGTGACCGTGGGGGGGTAGATACGCAGTATTTT. Amino acid sequence: CATSDRGGVDTQYF.

The chain uses TRBV7-9 and TRBJ1-1; D unclear. The CDR3 runs 16 residues. V was pared by 7 bases and J by 3 bases, with 21 bases between. CDR1 is SEHNR, CDR2 FQNEAQ, per germline (reference sequence). The CDR3 nucleotides are TGTGCCAGCACCCCCGGATGGGGAGTTGAGGACACTGAAGCTTTCTTT. Translated, it gives CASTPGWGVEDTEAFF. Together with reference TRBV7-9 and TRBJ1-1, the CDR3 gives the full variable domain: DTGVSQNPRHKITKRGQNVTFRCDPISEHNRLYWYRQTLGQGPEFLTYFQNEAQLEKSRLLSDRFSAERPKGSFSTLEIQRTEQGDSAMYLCASTPGWGVEDTEAFFGQGTRLTVV.

The CDR3 coding sequence is TGTGCCAGCAGCCGGGCCGACACGACAGCTTTCTTT. It yields the protein CASSRADTTAFF. The J gene is TRBJ1-1, the V gene TRBV3-1; D uncertain. Between the trimmed V and J ends, which lost 4 bases and 10 bases, there was a span of 13 bases. CDR1 LGHDT and CDR2 YNNKEL come from the germline V gene (reference sequence). The CDR3 spans 12 residues.

The sample holds a few counts of this clonotype. The chain joins TRBV9 to TRBJ1-1; D unclear. This CDR3 has 14 residues. V was cut by 0 bases and J by 3 bases, with 9 bases left in between. The germline gives CDR1 SGDLS, CDR2 YYNGEE. The CDR3 is CASSVDWFHTEAFF. CDR3 in DNA: TGTGCCAGCAGCGTAGATTGGTTTCACACTGAAGCTTTCTTT.

This clonotype turned up a few times. V usage is TRBV6-2 or TRBV6-3 and J usage is TRBJ1-5, with D hard to call. V lost 8 bases, J lost 0 bases, and 14 bases lay in between. This CDR3 spans 15 amino acids. Germline lookup yields CDR1 MNHEY and CDR2 SVGEGT. CDR3 in amino acids: CASRNNELSNQPQHF. In DNA form, the CDR3 reads TGTGCCAGCCGAAACAATGAGCTTAGCAATCAGCCCCAGCATTTT.

This clonotype was counted a few times. The chain employs TRBV12-3 or TRBV12-4 and TRBJ1-5, with D unresolved. There are 14 residues in the CDR3. The V end lost 1 base, the J end lost 6 bases, and 10 bases lay between the germline ends. The CDR3 loop reads CASSLELSGQPQHF. The DNA for the CDR3 is TGTGCCAGCAGTTTAGAGCTATCTGGTCAGCCCCAGCATTTT.

This chain links TRBV12-3 or TRBV12-4 with TRBJ1-1; possible D gene TRBD1, 5 bases. V was shortened by 6 bases and J by 2 bases, with 10 bases between the two germline ends. The CDR3 consists of 13 residues. CDR3 sequence: CASRGERNTEAFF. CDR3 bases: TGTGCCAGCAGGGGGGAAAGAAACACTGAAGCTTTCTTT.

This clonotype was counted at least ten times. An end of the junction does not agree with germline; a read error may underlie this. The V and J genes are TRBV5-1 and TRBJ1-2; D unresolved. The V gene's germline CDR1 is SGHRS and CDR2 YFSETQ. This CDR3 is 11 amino acids long. CDR3 residues: CASSLAGGYTF. The CDR3 nucleotides are TGTGCCAGCAGCTTAGCGGGCGGCTACACCTTC.

In regard to this clonotype: A single base separates this from a much larger clone, so it may be a read error. J is TRBJ1-2 and V is TRBV4-1, with 10 bases aligning to TRBD1. Per the germline V gene, CDR1 is MGHRA and CDR2 is YSYEKL. The CDR3 length is 14 residues. CDR3 sequence: CASSLGQGIDGCTF. CDR3 DNA: TGCGCCAGCAGCCTGGGACAGGGGATAGATGGCTGCACCTTC.

There are a few counts of this clonotype. The J gene is TRBJ1-1, the V gene TRBV7-2; 10 nucleotides line up with TRBD1. V was clipped by 1 base and J by 2 bases; unmatched bases: 7. The germline CDR1 and CDR2 sequences are SGHTA and FQGNSA. CDR3 length equals 17 residues. This CDR3 is CASSLDARQGANTEAFF. DNA of the CDR3: TGTGCCAGCAGCTTAGATGCGAGACAGGGGGCAAACACTGAAGCTTTCTTT. Variable domain in full (rest from reference TRBV7-2 and TRBJ1-1): GAGVSQSPSNKVTEKGKDVELRCDPISGHTALYWYRQSLGQGLEFLIYFQGNSAPDKSGLPSDRFSAERTGGSVSTLTIQRTQQEDSAVYLCASSLDARQGANTEAFFGQGTRLTVV.

This clonotype has at least ten counts. The genes are TRBV7-2 and TRBJ2-7; D remains ambiguous. V was cut by 3 bases and J by 2 bases, with 11 bases left in between. This CDR3 has 14 residues. CDR1 is SGHTA, CDR2 FQGNSA, per germline. The CDR3 coding sequence is TGTGCCAGCAGCTTCGGACGCACGACCTACGAGCAGTACTTC. This codes for CASSFGRTTYEQYF.

Remarks on this clonotype: A much larger clone lies one base from this, so it may be a read error. The chain recombines TRBV19 with TRBJ2-7; D is uncertain. The CDR3 sequence is 14 residues long. The germline gives CDR1 LNHDA, CDR2 SQIVND (reference sequence). V shed 7 bases and J shed 3 bases, with 16 bases lying between them. The CDR3 bases are TGTGCCAGTACCGGAAGGGCAGATGGCTACGAGCAGTACTTC. Residues: CASTGRADGYEQYF.